The clone carrying this TCR beta chain came up a few times. The data were obtained in a study of blood T cell repertoires in COVID-19. The table came from immunoSEQ multiplex PCR; TCRdb's copy has only in-frame clones and leaves some out. The data show around 100,000 clones, 80% to 95% seen once. V lost 2 bases and J 3 bases, leaving 19 bases between the germline ends. CDR1 is SEHNR and CDR2 is FQNEAQ in the germline V gene (reference sequence). The CDR3 length is 17 residues. The clonotype was recovered from a man aged 50-60 years with active COVID-19. Sequencing was carried out using peripheral blood. The chain joins TRBV7-9 to TRBJ1-1; a weak D match, TRBD1 (6 bases). CDR3 in amino acids: CASSLNSRGALDTEAFF. The CDR3, as DNA: TGTGCCAGCAGCTTAAATTCACGGGGGGCGTTGGACACTGAAGCTTTCTTT.